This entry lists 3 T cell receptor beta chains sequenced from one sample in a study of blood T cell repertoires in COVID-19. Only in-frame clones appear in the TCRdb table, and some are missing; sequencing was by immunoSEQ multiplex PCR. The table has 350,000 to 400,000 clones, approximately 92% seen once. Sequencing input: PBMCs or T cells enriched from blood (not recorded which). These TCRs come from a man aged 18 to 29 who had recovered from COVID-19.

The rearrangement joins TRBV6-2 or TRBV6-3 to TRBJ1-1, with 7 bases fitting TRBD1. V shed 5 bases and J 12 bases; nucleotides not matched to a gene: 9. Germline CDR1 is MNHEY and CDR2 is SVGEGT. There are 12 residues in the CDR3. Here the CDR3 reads CASSPLTGNPFF. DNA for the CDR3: TGTGCCAGCAGTCCGTTGACAGGGAATCCTTTCTTT.

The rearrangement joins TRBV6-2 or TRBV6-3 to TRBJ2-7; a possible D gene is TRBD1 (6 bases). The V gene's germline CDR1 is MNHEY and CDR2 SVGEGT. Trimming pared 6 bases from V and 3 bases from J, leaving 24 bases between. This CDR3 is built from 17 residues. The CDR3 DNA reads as TGTGCCAGCAGCTCCGGGCCGGACGGGACACTGAGCTACGAGCAGTACTTC. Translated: CASSSGPDGTLSYEQYF.

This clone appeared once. In nucleotides, the CDR3 is TGTGCCAGCAGCTCAAACAGCATGAACACTGAAGCTTTCTTT. Translation gives CASSSNSMNTEAFF. The chain links TRBV7-8 to TRBJ1-1; D gene unclear. CDR1 is SGHVS, CDR2 FQNEAQ, per germline. The CDR3 has 14 residues. Trimming took 4 bases from V and 0 from J, leaving 9 bases between them.